A single sample gave rise to the 28 T cell receptor beta chains below, sequenced in a study of blood T cell repertoires in COVID-19 (TCRdb year 2020). Libraries were constructed by the immunoSEQ multiplex PCR assay. In its TCRdb copy, this immuneACCESS table keeps in-frame sequences only and misses some clones. Where compared with another copy, unresolved V genes explain less than half of these, and the others have no known cause. Here the sample has just under 95,000 clones; about four fifths occur a single time. The ten largest make up under 20% of the sample. Sequencing input: peripheral blood. Source of these receptors: a human donor in a cohort sampled during active COVID-19.

The gene calls are TRBV5-6 and TRBJ2-5; 7 bases fit TRBD1. Germline-derived CDR1 and CDR2 are SGHDT and YYEEEE. The CDR3 is 16 amino acids. With 5 bases clipped from V and 6 bases from J, the junction kept 16 bases outside the gene matches. The CDR3 DNA follows: TGTGCCAGCAGTTCCTACCCGACCCCAGGGGGAAAGACCCAGTACTTC. It specifies CASSSYPTPGGKTQYF.

The chain recombines TRBV7-8 with TRBJ2-5; 7 bases map to TRBD1. V trimming: 0 bases; J trimming: 4 bases; junction bases outside the gene matches: 11. From germline, CDR1 is SGHVS and CDR2 FQNEAQ. This CDR3 spans 17 amino acids. The CDR3 here is CASSLAGQPPSRETQYF. CDR3 DNA sequence: TGTGCCAGCAGCTTAGCGGGACAGCCACCGAGTAGAGAGACCCAGTACTTC. Full variable domain (rest looked up from reference TRBV7-8 and TRBJ2-5): GAGVSQSPRYKVAKRGQDVALRCDPISGHVSLFWYQQALGQGPEFLTYFQNEAQLDKSGLPSDRFFAERPEGSVSTLKIQRTQQEDSAVYLCASSLAGQPPSRETQYFGPGTRLLVL.

The chain recombines TRBV28 with TRBJ2-7; 11 nucleotides match TRBD1. V lost 6 bases to trimming and J lost 3 bases; unmatched junction nucleotides: 1. The CDR3 length is 13 residues. Germline CDR1 reads MDHEN; CDR2 reads SYDVKM. CDR3: CASRGTGGYEQYF. CDR3 nucleotides: TGTGCCAGCAGGGGGACAGGGGGCTACGAGCAGTACTTC.

The chain couples TRBV3-1 (or the pseudogene TRBV3-2) to TRBJ2-7, with 8 positions matching TRBD1. Trimming at V came to 0 bases and at J to 4 bases, leaving 2 bases not matched to a gene. The CDR3 totals 14 residues. CDR1 LGHDT and CDR2 YNNKEL come from the germline V gene (reference sequence). The CDR3 here is CASSQDYRGYEQYF. CDR3 bases: TGTGCCAGCAGCCAAGATTACAGGGGGTACGAGCAGTACTTC.

The chain links TRBV24-1 to TRBJ1-2, with D hard to call. The CDR3 is 15 residues long. V lost 5 bases and J 0 bases, leaving 12 bases between the germline ends. Germline-derived CDR1 and CDR2 are KGHDR and SFDVKD. CDR3 sequence (DNA): TGTGCCACCAGTGCCCCGGGTTCCTCTAACTATGGCTACACCTTC. This translates into CATSAPGSSNYGYTF.

The chain uses TRBV10-3 and TRBJ1-5; no reliable D call. Looked up from germline, CDR1 is ENHRY and CDR2 is SYGVKD. V gave up 8 bases and J gave up 4 bases, with 9 bases separating them. The length of the CDR3 is 12 residues. The CDR3 is CAIGQLNQPQHF. The DNA for the CDR3 is TGTGCCATCGGGCAGTTAAATCAGCCCCAGCATTTT.

The V gene is TRBV27, the J gene TRBJ2-7; 8 positions match TRBD2. Trimming removed 10 bases from V and 5 bases from J; junction bases left unmatched: 16. The CDR3 is 15 amino acids. Germline V gene sequence: CDR1 MNHEY, CDR2 SMNVEV (reference sequence). The chain's CDR3 is CAIRPSGDGGDEQYF. The CDR3 region has the DNA TGTGCCATTCGACCTTCCGGCGACGGGGGGGACGAGCAGTACTTC.

The rearrangement uses TRBV7-3 and TRBJ2-1, with D maybe TRBD2 (5 bases). CDR1 and CDR2 from the germline V gene are SGHTA and FQGTGA. Trimming cost V 4 bases and J 4 bases, with 14 bases left between them. CDR3 length equals 15 residues. The CDR3 nucleotides read TGTGCCAGCAGCTCTCCACTACCGGGGTACAATGAGCAGTTCTTC. This translates into CASSSPLPGYNEQFF.

This chain uses TRBV3-1 (or the pseudogene TRBV3-2) with TRBJ2-1; TRBD2 agrees at 7 bases. Germline lookup yields CDR1 LGHDT and CDR2 YNNKEL (reference sequence). V trimming: 5 bases; J trimming: 6 bases; junction bases outside the gene matches: 13. The CDR3 loop spans 16 amino acids. This CDR3 reads CASSFRLSGIVNEQFF. CDR3 nucleotide sequence: TGTGCCAGCAGCTTTCGACTAAGCGGGATTGTCAATGAGCAGTTCTTC.

This chain joins TRBV10-3 and TRBJ1-1; no definite D call. The CDR3 is 16 residues long. Trimming shortened V by 7 bases and J by 4 bases, and 22 bases separated the two germline ends. Germline CDR1 ENHRY, CDR2 SYGVKD. The CDR3, as DNA: TGTGCCATCACCCCCGGTTCCTCGGATAGAGGCACTGAAGCTTTCTTT. This codes for CAITPGSSDRGTEAFF.

This rearrangement joins TRBV7-2 to TRBJ2-7, with D perhaps TRBD1 (6 bases). The CDR3 consists of 15 residues. The V end lost 5 bases, the J end lost 2 bases, and 16 bases lay between the germline ends. Germline CDR1 reads SGHTA; CDR2 reads FQGNSA. CDR3 nucleotides: TGTGCCAGCAGCCTACTGGAACAGGGTCCCTACGAGCAGTACTTC. Translated: CASSLLEQGPYEQYF.

The chain combines TRBV18 with TRBJ1-5; 8 bases agree with TRBD1. Germline assignment: CDR1 KGHSH and CDR2 LQKENI. This CDR3 region has 15 residues. V was pared by 3 bases and J by 6 bases, with 7 bases of the junction left unmatched. DNA of the CDR3: TGTGCCAGCTCACCCAACGACAGGGGTGGTCAGCCCCAGCATTTT. It specifies CASSPNDRGGQPQHF.

J is TRBJ2-7 and V is TRBV19, with 9 bases lining up with TRBD2. Germline lookup yields CDR1 LNHDA and CDR2 SQIVND (reference sequence). CDR3 size: 14 residues. Trimming cost V 6 bases and J 5 bases; bases outside gene matches: 8. The CDR3: CASSLGLAPHEQYF. The CDR3 DNA follows: TGTGCCAGTAGCCTCGGACTAGCGCCCCACGAGCAGTACTTC.

V and J are TRBV5-5 and TRBJ2-5; the match to TRBD1 covers 7 bases. Germline CDR1 is SGHKS and CDR2 is YYEKEE (reference sequence). Losses at the gene ends were 4 bases for V and 4 bases for J; bases not matched to a gene: 10. The CDR3 spans 15 residues. The CDR3 reads CASSKEPGGGETQYF. As DNA, the CDR3 is TGTGCCAGCAGCAAGGAACCAGGGGGTGGAGAGACCCAGTACTTC.

Points on this clone: The junction and the germline gene differ at one end; a read error may be behind it. This same CDR3 is encoded by further DNA sequences in the sample. The rearrangement links TRBV7-2 to TRBJ2-6; 13 nucleotides match TRBD2. The CDR3 is 18 amino acids. CDR1 is SGHTA, CDR2 FQGNSA, per germline. CDR3 bases: TGTGCCAGCAGACGGGGACTAGCGGGATCCTCTGGGGCTAACGTCCTGACTTTC. Amino acid sequence: CASRRGLAGSSGANVLTF.

V gene TRBV3-1 (or the pseudogene TRBV3-2) combines with J gene TRBJ1-1; 8 nucleotides align to TRBD1. This CDR3 has 16 amino acids. V dropped 1 base and J dropped 6; count of bases not matched to a gene: 10. The germline V gene has CDR1 LGHDT and CDR2 YNNKEL (reference sequence). CDR3 nucleotide sequence: TGTGCCAGCAGCCAAGCGTCTCAGGGGGCGCGCGCTGAAGCTTTCTTT. It yields the protein CASSQASQGARAEAFF.

This sequence joins TRBV12-3 or TRBV12-4 and TRBJ1-3; TRBD1 matches at 8 bases. With V trimmed by 7 bases and J by 1 base, 0 bases remained unmatched. The CDR3 extends over 13 amino acids. CDR3 in DNA: TGTGCCAGCAACAGGGGGTCTGGAAACACCATATATTTT. Translated: CASNRGSGNTIYF.

This clone was counted between two and nine times. The chain has TRBV6-6 and TRBJ2-7, with D possibly matching TRBD2 (6 bases). CDR3 length: 15 residues. Trimming shortened V by 3 bases and J by 3 bases, and 15 bases separated the two germline ends. The germline V gene has CDR1 MNHNY and CDR2 SVGAGI (reference sequence). This chain's CDR3 is CASSYGAGLGYEQYF. In nucleotides, the CDR3 is TGTGCCAGCAGTTATGGCGCGGGACTGGGCTACGAGCAGTACTTC.

The chain employs TRBV19 and TRBJ1-2; D perhaps matches TRBD1 (5 bases). V gave up 9 bases and J gave up 5 bases, with 13 bases separating them. The CDR3 has 12 residues. CDR1 is LNHDA, CDR2 SQIVND, per germline (reference sequence). The CDR3 protein is CASSDSFYGYTF. The DNA for the CDR3 is TGTGCCAGCTCCGACAGCTTTTATGGCTACACCTTC. Full variable domain (remainder filled in from reference TRBV19 and TRBJ1-2): DGGITQSPKYLFRKEGQNVTLSCEQNLNHDAMYWYRQDPGQGLRLIYYSQIVNDFQKGDIAEGYSVSREKKESFPLTVTSAQKNPTAFYLCASSDSFYGYTFGSGTRLTVV.

V gene TRBV30 combines with J gene TRBJ2-7, with a possible D match to TRBD2 (5 bases). The V gene's germline CDR1 is GTSNPN and CDR2 SVGIG (reference sequence). V lost 2 bases to trimming and J lost 9 bases, with 17 bases between them. There are 13 residues in the CDR3. For the CDR3, the DNA is TGTGCCTGGAGTCGGGGAAACGAAATGGGGCAGTACTTC. Protein product: CAWSRGNEMGQYF.

The rearrangement uses TRBV3-1 (or the pseudogene TRBV3-2) and TRBJ2-2, with D maybe TRBD1 (5 bases). The V and J ends lost 1 base and 5 bases respectively, with 14 bases between them. The germline V gene encodes CDR1 LGHDT and CDR2 YNNKEL (reference sequence). The CDR3 contains 16 residues. The CDR3 loop is CASSQVSGSVTGELFF. In nucleotides, the CDR3 is TGTGCCAGCAGCCAAGTATCAGGGTCGGTAACCGGGGAGCTGTTTTTT.

The chain employs TRBV6-5 and TRBJ1-4; D may be TRBD1 (6 bases). CDR1 is MNHEY and CDR2 is SVGAGI in the germline V gene. CDR3 size: 15 residues. Trimming left V 5 bases short and J 0 bases short, with 10 bases between. CDR3 sequence reads: CASSRTAPTNEKLFF. CDR3 in DNA: TGTGCCAGCAGTCGGACAGCCCCAACTAATGAAAAACTGTTTTTT.

This chain links TRBV15 with TRBJ2-3; possible D gene TRBD1, 5 bases. The CDR3 spans 20 residues. The germline CDR1 and CDR2 sequences are LNHNV and YYDKDF (reference sequence). The V gene lost 3 bases and the J gene lost 6 bases, with 31 bases spanning the gap. Written as DNA, the CDR3 is TGTGCCACCAGCAGGGGGTTCCGGGTATACGGGCTCAGAACAGGCGATACGCAGTATTTT. Translated, it gives CATSRGFRVYGLRTGDTQYF.

This chain joins TRBV5-1 and TRBJ1-1; D gene unclear. The germline V gene encodes CDR1 SGHRS and CDR2 YFSETQ. The CDR3 is 13 residues long. The germline V and J ends were trimmed by 7 bases and 1 base, with 11 bases remaining between them. This CDR3 is CASRMGGNTEAFF. CDR3 nucleotides: TGCGCCAGCCGAATGGGAGGGAACACTGAAGCTTTCTTT. The full variable domain, rest sourced from reference TRBV5-1 and TRBJ1-1, is KAGVTQTPRYLIKTRGQQVTLSCSPISGHRSVSWYQQTPGQGLQFLFEYFSETQRNKGNFPGRFSGRQFSNSRSEMNVSTLELGDSALYLCASRMGGNTEAFFGQGTRLTVV.

V and J are TRBV24-1 and TRBJ1-2; 10 bases agree with TRBD1. The CDR3 sequence is 16 residues long. Germline V CDR1 and CDR2: KGHDR, SFDVKD. Germline trimming cut 3 bases from V and 3 bases from J; bases unmatched to any gene: 6. Here the CDR3 reads CATSDKGQGGHYGYTF. DNA of the CDR3: TGTGCCACCAGTGATAAAGGACAGGGGGGACACTATGGCTACACCTTC.

The V and J genes are TRBV18 and TRBJ1-2; TRBD1 matches at 9 bases. This CDR3 spans 13 amino acids. Germline CDR1 is KGHSH and CDR2 is LQKENI. Losses at the gene ends were 2 bases for V and 8 bases for J; bases not matched to a gene: 3. The CDR3 sequence: CASSPNGQGGYTF. The CDR3 region has the DNA TGTGCCAGCTCACCAAATGGACAGGGGGGCTACACCTTC.

The CDR3 region has the DNA TGTGCCAGCAGCGTTCGGTCGAGCACAGATACGCAGTATTTT. This codes for CASSVRSSTDTQYF. The rearrangement links TRBV9 to TRBJ2-3; D is ambiguous. This CDR3 spans 14 amino acids. Deletions cut 2 bases from V and 0 bases from J, with 7 bases between. The germline CDR1 and CDR2 sequences are SGDLS and YYNGEE. The complete variable domain, with remaining parts taken from reference TRBV9 and TRBJ2-3, reads DSGVTQTPKHLITATGQRVTLRCSPRSGDLSVYWYQQSLDQGLQFLIQYYNGEERAKGNILERFSAQQFPDLHSELNLSSLELGDSALYFCASSVRSSTDTQYFGPGTRLTVL.

The V call is TRBV2, the J call TRBJ2-7; D possibly corresponds to TRBD2 (5 bases). The CDR3 extends over 15 amino acids. Germline values: CDR1 SNHLY, CDR2 FYNNEI. V dropped 2 bases and J dropped 0 bases, with 11 bases sitting between them. CDR3 region: CASSERVGSSYEQYF. In nucleotides, the CDR3 is TGTGCCAGCAGTGAAAGGGTTGGGAGCTCCTACGAGCAGTACTTC.